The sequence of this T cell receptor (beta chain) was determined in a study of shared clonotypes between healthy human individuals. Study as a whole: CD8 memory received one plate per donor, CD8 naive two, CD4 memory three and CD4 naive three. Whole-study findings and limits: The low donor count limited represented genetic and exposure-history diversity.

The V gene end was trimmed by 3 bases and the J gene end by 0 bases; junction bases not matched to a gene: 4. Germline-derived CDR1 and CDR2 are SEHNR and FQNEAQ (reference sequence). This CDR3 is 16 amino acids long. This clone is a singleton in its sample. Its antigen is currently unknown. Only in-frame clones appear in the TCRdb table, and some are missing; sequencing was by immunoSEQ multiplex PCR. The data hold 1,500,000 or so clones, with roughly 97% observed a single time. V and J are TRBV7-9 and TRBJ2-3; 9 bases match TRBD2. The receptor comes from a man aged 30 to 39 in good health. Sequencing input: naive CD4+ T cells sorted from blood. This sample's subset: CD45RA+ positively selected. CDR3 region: CASSLGAGGSTDTQYF. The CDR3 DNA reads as TGTGCCAGCAGCTTGGGGGCGGGAGGGAGCACAGATACGCAGTATTTT.